This T cell receptor beta chain was captured in a study of shared clonotypes between healthy human individuals. An even split of each subset's genomic DNA across several immunoSEQ plates was performed. The method was immunoSEQ multiplex PCR; TCRdb's version includes in-frame clones alone and lacks a portion of them. The repertoire consists of around 1,000,000 clones, with 70% to 85% occurring once and the leading ten covering 0.85% to 1%. Remarks on this clone: The antigen remains undetermined.

Unmatched junction bases numbered 6, after V lost 2 bases and J lost 2 bases. Germline V gene data show CDR1 as SGHAT and CDR2 as FQNNGV. CDR3 length: 15 residues. Study-level findings and limits: Compared with memory subsets, naive subsets generally had larger estimated richness. Only blood underwent sampling, and tissue repertoires likely differ.

The chain joins TRBV11-2 to TRBJ2-7; TRBD1 matches 7 bases. The sample consisted of memory CD4+ T cells from PBMCs. Regarding subset: CD45RA-negative fraction. The origin of this receptor is a man between 18 and 35 years old in good health. Some clones in this sample may be carry-over from other donors' samples. For the CDR3, the DNA is TGTGCCAGCAGCTTAAGGGCAGGGGGTGCCTACGAGCAGTACTTC. Encoded protein: CASSLRAGGAYEQYF.